The following is a T cell receptor beta chain sequence with its context. The source of the sample is a study of blood T cell repertoires in COVID-19. Repertoires were generated with immunoSEQ multiplex PCR, while TCRdb's copy carries only in-frame clones and drops some. Among 100,000 or so clones listed, around 84% were seen once. V lost 1 base to trimming and J lost 5 bases; unmatched junction nucleotides: 12. This CDR3 has 18 amino acids. Per the germline V gene, CDR1 is SGHTA and CDR2 is FQGNSA. The sequenced material came from peripheral blood. The chain couples TRBV7-2 to TRBJ2-7; 12 nucleotides match TRBD1. This receptor was identified in an older man with active or convalescent COVID-19. The CDR3 DNA follows: TGTGCCAGCAGCTTAGTCCCGCCCGGGACAGGGGGCTTCAACGAGCAGTACTTC. It is translated as CASSLVPPGTGGFNEQYF.